The clone carrying this T cell receptor beta chain was counted between two and nine times. Its antigen is undetermined. These data belong to a study of CD8 T cells in ankylosing spondylitis. Study outcomes and limitations: Among TCR beta sequences, a motif of several highly homologous variants appeared characteristic of ankylosing spondylitis blood.

Preparation of TCR beta libraries was done by quantitative 5'-RACE with molecular barcodes. TCRdb reanalysed the 5' RACE reads using MiXCR and keeps one entry per CDR3 protein. The sample has approximately 300,000 distinct CDR3 sequences; under 8.5% are singletons. V lost 7 bases to trimming and J lost 0 bases; unmatched junction nucleotides: 10. This CDR3 region has 16 residues. The receptor's source is a male donor with ankylosing spondylitis. Material for sequencing was blood, either unsorted or a sorted T cell fraction (not recorded which). The rearrangement links TRBV12-3 or TRBV12-4 to TRBJ2-3; 7 nucleotides match TRBD2. CDR3 DNA sequence: TGTGCCAGCACCATGTCCCTAGCGGAAAGCACAGATACGCAGTATTTT. Its protein product is CASTMSLAESTDTQYF.